This TCR beta chain was documented in a study of identical twins. The study, taken as a whole, reports: With abundant cord blood beta clonotypes, insertions were fewer; memory repertoires showed no such pattern. The study reached conclusions through statistical analysis that was cross-sectional, not following the same donors.

Comment on this clonotype: Its antigen remains unknown.

CDR3 length: 15 amino acids. The V end was cut by 6 bases, the J end by 6 bases, with 20 bases between. Per the germline V gene, CDR1 is DFQATT and CDR2 is SNEGSKA (reference sequence). Via MiXCR, TCRdb re-called the 5' RACE reads, giving one row per CDR3 protein. The profile shows 260,000 or so distinct CDR3 sequences, approximately 7.8% of them singletons. These same data were also listed under a study on yellow fever vaccine responses in identical twins.

The TCR sequence derives from a woman aged 18-30 years in good health. V gene TRBV20-1 combines with J gene TRBJ2-2, with D perhaps given as TRBD1 or TRBD2 (6 bases each). Sequenced material: CD8+ T cells sorted from blood. DNA of the CDR3: TGCAGTGCCGCTCCCCGGGGGCATTATTCCGGGGAGCTGTTTTTT. Protein: CSAAPRGHYSGELFF.